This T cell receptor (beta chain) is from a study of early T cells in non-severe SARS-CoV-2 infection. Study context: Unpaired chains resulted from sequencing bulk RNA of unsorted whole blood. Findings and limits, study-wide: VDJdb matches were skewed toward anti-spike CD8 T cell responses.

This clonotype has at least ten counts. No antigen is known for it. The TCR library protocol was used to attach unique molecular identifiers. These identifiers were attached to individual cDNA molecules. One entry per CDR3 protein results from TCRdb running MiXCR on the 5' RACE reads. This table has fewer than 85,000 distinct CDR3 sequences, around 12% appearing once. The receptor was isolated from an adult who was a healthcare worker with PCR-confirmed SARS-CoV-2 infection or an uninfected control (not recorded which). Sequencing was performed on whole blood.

The CDR3 coding sequence is TGTGCCAGCAGCCCCGGACTATTCACAGATACGCAGTATTTT. Protein: CASSPGLFTDTQYF. The chain links TRBV7-6 to TRBJ2-3, with TRBD2 as a possible D gene (6 bases). Per the germline V gene, CDR1 is SGHVS and CDR2 is FNYEAQ. The ends were cut back, 5 bases at V and 2 bases at J, with 11 bases in the middle. This CDR3 is 14 amino acids long.